The 27 T cell receptor beta chains below all came from one sample that was sequenced in a study of ipilimumab plus nivolumab after autologous stem cell transplantation. Here immunoSEQ multiplex PCR was the method, and the copy in TCRdb shows in-frame clones only, minus some. The repertoire includes fewer than 95,000 clones, around 80% of them detected once, and around 2% sits in the top ten. The sequenced sample was PBMCs, obtained in a trial of ipilimumab plus nivolumab as post-transplant consolidation. These receptors were obtained from a male donor with diffuse large B-cell lymphoma.

The rearrangement joins TRBV5-1 to TRBJ2-3; D possibly corresponds to TRBD2 (6 bases). CDR1 is SGHRS and CDR2 is YFSETQ in the germline V gene. The V gene lost 4 bases and the J gene lost 5 bases, with 11 bases spanning the gap. This CDR3 has 13 amino acids. CDR3 amino acids: CASSLWGVDTQYF. The CDR3 DNA follows: TGCGCCAGCAGCCTCTGGGGGGTAGATACGCAGTATTTT.

This chain connects TRBV10-2 to TRBJ1-1; D gene uncertain. V was cut by 3 bases and J by 10 bases, with 12 bases left in between. The CDR3 is made up of 12 amino acids. Germline V gene sequence: CDR1 WSHSY, CDR2 SAAADI. CDR3 DNA sequence: TGCGCCAGCAGTGACCCCGGGCGGGCAGCTTTCTTT. It encodes CASSDPGRAAFF.

The chain links TRBV27 to TRBJ1-5; no reliable D call. This CDR3 spans 13 amino acids. V was pared by 3 bases and J by 0 bases, with 3 bases between. Germline CDR1 and CDR2: MNHEY and SMNVEV (reference sequence). CDR3 in DNA: TGTGCCAGCAGTTTCGATAGCAATCAGCCCCAGCATTTT. Translation: CASSFDSNQPQHF.

This clone was observed once. Other DNA sequences from this sample encode an identical CDR3 as well. The chain employs TRBV27 and TRBJ1-1; no definite D call. Germline-derived CDR1 and CDR2 are MNHEY and SMNVEV (reference sequence). Trimming left V 2 bases short and J 1 base short, with 5 bases between. This CDR3 contains 13 residues. The CDR3 sequence is CASSLRENTEAFF. The CDR3, as DNA: TGTGCCAGCAGTTTACGGGAGAACACTGAAGCTTTCTTT.

The rearrangement joins TRBV5-1 to TRBJ1-2; 8 bases map to TRBD1. V lost 0 bases and J lost 6; bases outside the gene matches: 4. There are 14 residues in the CDR3. CDR1 is SGHRS and CDR2 is YFSETQ in the germline V gene. The CDR3 region is CASSLGTGTDGYTF. As DNA, the CDR3 is TGCGCCAGCAGCTTGGGGACAGGGACGGATGGCTACACCTTC.

The chain couples TRBV18 to TRBJ1-2; tentative D call: TRBD1 (5 bases). Looked up from germline, CDR1 is KGHSH and CDR2 is LQKENI. CDR3 length equals 12 residues. Trimming took off 4 bases at V and 8 bases at J, with 11 bases between the two ends. The CDR3 sequence is CASSRDLSGYTF. The CDR3 DNA sequence: TGTGCCAGCTCACGGGACCTATCCGGCTACACCTTC.

V usage is TRBV7-9 and J usage is TRBJ2-1; possibly TRBD1 for D (5 bases). The germline V gene has CDR1 SEHNR and CDR2 FQNEAQ (reference sequence). The CDR3 is made up of 14 amino acids. V gave up 5 bases and J gave up 7 bases, with 15 bases separating them. For the CDR3, the DNA is TGTGCCAGCAGCGAGGTCGTGGGGCCAAATGAGCAGTTCTTC. Protein sequence: CASSEVVGPNEQFF. Combining the CDR3 with reference TRBV7-9 and TRBJ2-1 gives the whole variable domain DTGVSQNPRHKITKRGQNVTFRCDPISEHNRLYWYRQTLGQGPEFLTYFQNEAQLEKSRLLSDRFSAERPKGSFSTLEIQRTEQGDSAMYLCASSEVVGPNEQFFGPGTRLTVL.

The chain is built from TRBV29-1 and TRBJ2-7; D is possibly TRBD1 or TRBD2 (5 bases each). The CDR3 runs 14 residues. Germline assignment: CDR1 SQVTM and CDR2 ANQGSEA. V dropped 2 bases and J dropped 1 base, with 12 bases sitting between them. The CDR3, as DNA: TGCAGCGTTGAATTGGGACCCTCTTCCTACGAGCAGTACTTC. Its protein is CSVELGPSSYEQYF.

This clone was seen only a few times. V is TRBV7-2 and J is TRBJ1-3; tentatively, D is TRBD1 (5 bases). The CDR3 has 15 amino acids. CDR1 and CDR2 (germline): SGHTA, FQGNSA. The ends were cut back, 5 bases at V and 4 bases at J, with 15 bases in the middle. CDR3 in amino acids: CASSEDSSSGNTIYF. CDR3 bases: TGTGCCAGCAGCGAAGACAGTTCCTCCGGAAACACCATATATTTT.

V usage is TRBV6-5 and J usage is TRBJ1-6; D is perhaps TRBD1 (5 bases). In germline, CDR1 is MNHEY, CDR2 SVGAGI. The CDR3 spans 15 residues. V was pared by 5 bases and J by 6 bases, with 14 bases between. The CDR3 region has the DNA TGTGCCAGCAGTCAGACAGTGCCTTCTAATTCACCCCTCCACTTT. It codes for CASSQTVPSNSPLHF.

This clone is a singleton in its sample. This sequence joins TRBV7-2 and TRBJ2-7; the match to TRBD2 covers 10 bases. CDR3 size: 16 residues. The J segment lost 3 bases and the V segment lost 5 bases, leaving 10 bases of the junction unmatched. Germline-derived CDR1 and CDR2 are SGHTA and FQGNSA. For the CDR3, the DNA is TGTGCCAGCAGCGTCTCTAGCGGGGGCTTCTTCTACGAGCAGTACTTC. Translating gives CASSVSSGGFFYEQYF.

This clone came up once. The chain carries TRBV4-3 and TRBJ1-6; perhaps TRBD1 as D (5 bases). V was clipped by 4 bases and J by 8 bases, with 15 bases between them. The CDR3 extends over 15 amino acids. CDR1 is LGHNA and CDR2 is YSLEER in the germline V gene. As DNA, the CDR3 is TGCGCCAGCAGCCGCTCGCCAGGGTTAGATTCACCCCTCCACTTT. Translated, it gives CASSRSPGLDSPLHF.

The rearrangement links TRBV9 to TRBJ2-3, with TRBD2 matching 11 bases. The CDR3 runs to 15 residues. From germline, CDR1 is SGDLS and CDR2 YYNGEE. V shed 4 bases, J shed 2 bases, and the junction held 3 bases outside the gene matches. The CDR3 DNA is TGTGCCAGCAGCCCTAGCGGGGGGATCACAGATACGCAGTATTTT. It encodes CASSPSGGITDTQYF.

This chain links TRBV18 with TRBJ1-5; possibly TRBD1 for D (6 bases). The CDR3 covers 13 residues. Per germline, CDR1 KGHSH and CDR2 LQKENI. V was shortened by 6 bases and J by 9 bases, with 15 bases between the two germline ends. The CDR3, as DNA: TGTGCCAGCTCCCCTCGACAGGAGGGGCCCCAGCATTTT. This translates into CASSPRQEGPQHF.

The chain uses TRBV7-9 and TRBJ1-6; D not resolved. V lost 2 bases and J 7 bases, leaving 9 bases between the germline ends. This CDR3 contains 14 residues. Germline assignment: CDR1 SEHNR and CDR2 FQNEAQ (reference sequence). The CDR3 DNA is TGTGCCAGCAGCTTAATAACAGCGAATTCACCCCTCCACTTT. It codes for CASSLITANSPLHF.

This chain uses TRBV5-1 with TRBJ1-1; D uncertain. Trimming cost V 4 bases and J 4 bases, with 14 bases left between them. Germline V gene sequence: CDR1 SGHRS, CDR2 YFSETQ. CDR3 length: 14 residues. The CDR3, as DNA: TGCGCCAGCAGCCTAAATGGTTGGAGCACTGAAGCTTTCTTT. This sequence encodes CASSLNGWSTEAFF.

The chain has TRBV5-6 and TRBJ1-4, with TRBD1 matching 10 bases. Germline CDR1 is SGHDT and CDR2 is YYEEEE. The CDR3 runs to 14 residues. V lost 4 bases and J lost 6; bases outside the gene matches: 3. The CDR3 sequence: CASSAGTGDEKLFF. Here the CDR3 DNA reads TGTGCCAGCAGCGCCGGGACAGGGGATGAAAAACTGTTTTTT.

The chain carries TRBV7-8 and TRBJ1-4; TRBD1 matches 9 bases. This CDR3 spans 16 amino acids. CDR1 SGHVS and CDR2 FQNEAQ come from the germline V gene. The ends lost 0 bases at V and 6 bases at J; junction bases unmatched: 5. DNA of the CDR3: TGTGCCAGCAGCTTAGCGGGACAGGGCTGGTATGAAAAACTGTTTTTT. Amino acids: CASSLAGQGWYEKLFF.

The chain recombines TRBV18 with TRBJ2-3; D is perhaps TRBD2 (5 bases). The germline V gene encodes CDR1 KGHSH and CDR2 LQKENI. The CDR3 covers 15 residues. Deletions cut 1 base from V and 6 bases from J, with 14 bases between. CDR3 residues: CASSPRGVSLDTQYF. CDR3 in DNA: TGTGCCAGCTCACCACGGGGAGTTTCTTTGGATACGCAGTATTTT. Based on the CDR3 plus reference TRBV18 and TRBJ2-3, the full variable domain is NAGVMQNPRHLVRRRGQEARLRCSPMKGHSHVYWYRQLPEEGLKFMVYLQKENIIDESGMPKERFSAEFPKEGPSILRIQQVVRGDSAAYFCASSPRGVSLDTQYFGPGTRLTVL.

The rearrangement uses TRBV6-5 and TRBJ2-3; TRBD1 agrees at 7 bases. Germline CDR1 and CDR2: MNHEY and SVGAGI. J was trimmed by 6 bases and V by 7 bases; bases with no gene match: 10. This CDR3 spans 14 amino acids. CDR3 in DNA: TGTGCCAGCACCAATAGCCCCAGGGGGGATACGCAGTATTTT. Amino acids: CASTNSPRGDTQYF.

The chain combines TRBV5-8 with TRBJ1-1, with a possible D match to TRBD1 (5 bases). V was clipped by 0 bases and J by 7 bases, with 13 bases between them. CDR3 size: 14 residues. Germline CDR1 SGHTS, CDR2 YDEGEE. CDR3 nucleotide sequence: TGTGCCAGCAGCTTGGGCCCACGGGGGATTGAAGCTTTCTTT. Translated: CASSLGPRGIEAFF.

The rearrangement joins TRBV5-1 to TRBJ2-5; possibly TRBD1 for D (6 bases). This CDR3 spans 15 amino acids. Between the trimmed V and J ends, which lost 0 bases and 2 bases, there was a span of 11 bases. Germline V gene lookup returns CDR1 SGHRS and CDR2 YFSETQ. This chain's CDR3 is CASSLEQGGQETQYF. The CDR3 nucleotides are TGCGCCAGCAGCTTGGAACAGGGTGGTCAAGAGACCCAGTACTTC.

The DNA for the CDR3 is TGCGCCAGCAGCTTGGCGGACCGGAACGAGCAGTACTTC. The encoded protein is CASSLADRNEQYF. The chain links TRBV5-1 to TRBJ2-7; D gene ambiguous. CDR3 length: 13 residues. Trimming shortened V by 0 bases and J by 5 bases, and 9 bases separated the two germline ends. Germline V CDR1 and CDR2: SGHRS, YFSETQ.

In its sample, this clone was seen a few times. This chain uses TRBV6-6 with TRBJ2-2; perhaps D is TRBD1 or TRBD2 (5 bases each). The ends were cut back, 5 bases at V and 6 bases at J, with 10 bases in the middle. This CDR3 has 13 residues. Germline CDR1 reads MNHNY; CDR2 reads SVGAGI (reference sequence). The CDR3 is CASSRGGAGELFF. The CDR3 bases are TGTGCCAGCAGTCGTGGGGGTGCCGGGGAGCTGTTTTTT.

The J gene is TRBJ1-1, the V gene TRBV5-6, with D perhaps matching TRBD1 (6 bases). The germline gives CDR1 SGHDT, CDR2 YYEEEE. V dropped 4 bases and J dropped 6 bases, with 10 bases sitting between them. The CDR3 length is 12 residues. The chain's CDR3 is CASSTGAAEAFF. CDR3 DNA: TGTGCCAGCAGCACGGGGGCAGCTGAAGCTTTCTTT.

The chain has TRBV7-3 and TRBJ2-3; TRBD2 matches 8 bases. The germline gives CDR1 SGHTA, CDR2 FQGTGA. V was pared by 4 bases and J by 2 bases, with 5 bases of the junction left unmatched. The CDR3 is 15 residues long. This CDR3 reads CASSSTGLDTDTQYF. For the CDR3, the DNA is TGTGCCAGCAGCTCTACGGGACTAGACACAGATACGCAGTATTTT.

The V gene is TRBV10-1, the J gene TRBJ1-1; D is perhaps TRBD1 (5 bases). Trimming took off 4 bases at V and 5 bases at J, with 11 bases between the two ends. Per the germline V gene, CDR1 is WNHNN and CDR2 is SYGVQD (reference sequence). CDR3 length equals 13 residues. CDR3 sequence reads: CASSGAGRTEAFF. In DNA form, the CDR3 reads TGCGCCAGCAGTGGGGCAGGGAGGACTGAAGCTTTCTTT.